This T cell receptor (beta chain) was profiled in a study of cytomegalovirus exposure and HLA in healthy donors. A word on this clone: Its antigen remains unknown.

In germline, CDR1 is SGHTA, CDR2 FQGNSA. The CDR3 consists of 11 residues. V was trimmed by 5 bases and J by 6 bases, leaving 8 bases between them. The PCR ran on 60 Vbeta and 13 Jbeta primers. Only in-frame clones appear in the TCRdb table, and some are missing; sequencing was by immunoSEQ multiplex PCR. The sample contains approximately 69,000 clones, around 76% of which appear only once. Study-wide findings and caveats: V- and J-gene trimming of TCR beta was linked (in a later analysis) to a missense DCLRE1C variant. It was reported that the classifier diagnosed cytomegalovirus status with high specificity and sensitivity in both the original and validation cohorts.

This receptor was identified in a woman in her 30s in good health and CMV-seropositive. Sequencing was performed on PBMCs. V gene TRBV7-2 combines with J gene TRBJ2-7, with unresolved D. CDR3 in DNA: TGTGCCAGCAGCCCCCGGAGCGAGCAGTACTTC. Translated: CASSPRSEQYF.